These T cell receptor beta chains were read from a single sample in a study of CD8 T cells in ankylosing spondylitis. Via MiXCR, TCRdb re-called the 5' RACE reads, giving one row per CDR3 protein. This table holds 250,000 or so distinct CDR3 sequences, roughly 10% found once. Sequencing was done on a sample of blood, either unsorted or a sorted T cell fraction (not recorded which). The origin of the receptors is a male donor with ankylosing spondylitis or in good health (not recorded which). CDR3s include the opening cysteine and the closing phenylalanine or tryptophan. D genes are given only for firm matches. The size of a clone is reported for some rows only, either as once, few or many, or as a class for expanded clones.

>many|TRBJ2-3|TRBD1|TRBV20-1
TGCAGTGCTGTAAGACAGGGACACACAGATACGCAGTATTTT
CSAVRQGHTDTQYF
>many|TRBJ1-5|.|TRBV12-3/TRBV12-4
TGTGCCAGCAGTCCCCGGAGGGGCAATCAGCCCCAGCATTTT
CASSPRRGNQPQHF
>.|TRBJ2-3|.|TRBV18
TGTGCCAGCTTCCCCTCCTATTCGACCGCCAGCACAGATACGCAGTATTTT
CASFPSYSTASTDTQYF
>few|TRBJ2-5|.|TRBV7-9
TGTGCCAGCAGCTACACAGAACAAGAGACCCAGTACTTC
CASSYTEQETQYF
>many|TRBJ2-7|TRBD1|TRBV5-1
TGCGCCAGCAGTCAGGGGGCGCTTGGTATCGAGCAGTACTTC
CASSQGALGIEQYF
>many|TRBJ2-6|.|TRBV29-1
TGCAGCGTTTTTAGCTCTGGGGCCAACGTCCTGACTTTC
CSVFSSGANVLTF
>.|TRBJ2-2|.|TRBV6-1
TGTGCCAGCACCTCAACCGGGCCAGCGAACACCGGGGAGCTGTTTTTT
CASTSTGPANTGELFF
>many|TRBJ2-1|TRBD2|TRBV6-4
TGTGCCAGCAGTGACTCACTAGCGGGGGGCAATGAGCAGTTCTTC
CASSDSLAGGNEQFF
>many|TRBJ1-2|.|TRBV10-3
TGTGCCATCACCGAGTTCCGGGACTATGGCTACACCTTC
CAITEFRDYGYTF
>many|TRBJ2-7|.|TRBV6-2/TRBV6-3
TGTGCCAGCAGTTTCGGCAGATTCTACGAGCAGTACTTC
CASSFGRFYEQYF
>many|TRBJ1-2|TRBD1|TRBV29-1
TGCAGCGTGAGGGGGACAGGGGGTCGCTATGGCTACACCTTC
CSVRGTGGRYGYTF
>.|TRBJ2-6|TRBD1|TRBV7-3
TGTGCCAGCAGCTTAGTGGGCAGGGGGACCTCTGGGGCCAACGTCCTGACTTTC
CASSLVGRGTSGANVLTF
>many|TRBJ2-7|.|TRBV20-1
TGCAGTGCTAGATCGCTGTGGGGCTACGAGCAGTACTTC
CSARSLWGYEQYF
>many|TRBJ2-1|.|TRBV5-1
TGCGCCAGCAGCTTCAACCCGGGATACAATGAGCAGTTCTTC
CASSFNPGYNEQFF
>many|TRBJ2-7|TRBD1|TRBV29-1
TGCAGCGTTATCTTAGACAGGGGGTCCTACGAGCAGTACTTC
CSVILDRGSYEQYF
>few|TRBJ2-7|.|TRBV20-1
TGCAGTGCTAGAGATGGCCGCGGGGCCGTCTACGAGCAGTACTTC
CSARDGRGAVYEQYF
>.|TRBJ2-7|.|TRBV6-2/TRBV6-3
TGTGCCAGCAGTTACTCGAACCGCTACGAGCAGTACTTC
CASSYSNRYEQYF
>.|TRBJ1-2|.|TRBV20-1
TGCAGTGCTAGCAGTCCTAACTATGGCTACACCTTC
CSASSPNYGYTF
>few|TRBJ1-4|.|TRBV11-2
TGTGCCAGCAGCTGGATGCTGGCAACTAATGAAAAACTGTTTTTT
CASSWMLATNEKLFF
>.|TRBJ1-2|.|TRBV6-1
TGTGCCAGCAGTCCTCGGACAAGCGGCTATGGCTACACCTTC
CASSPRTSGYGYTF
>many|TRBJ2-1|TRBD1|TRBV7-2
TGTGCCAGCAGCTTCCTGTTGATGGGACAGACATACAATGAGCAGTTCTTC
CASSFLLMGQTYNEQFF